Each of the 17 T cell receptor beta chains below was sequenced from the same sample in a study of T cell responses to AZD1222 COVID-19 vaccine. Assay: immunoSEQ multiplex PCR; the TCRdb copy retains only in-frame clones and omits some. The repertoire holds fewer than 100,000 clones, with around 90% as singletons. Material: peripheral blood, obtained 28 days after the second AZD1222 dose. These receptors originate from an adult who received the AZD1222 COVID-19 vaccine.

The sample holds one count of this clone. At one end the junction does not follow the germline gene, possibly because of a read error. The chain links TRBV19 to TRBJ2-7, with D maybe TRBD2 (5 bases). Germline loops: CDR1 LNHDA, CDR2 SQIVND (reference sequence). This CDR3 is built from 11 residues. The DNA for the CDR3 is TGTGCCAGTAGTACGTACCGGGAACAATTTTTC. This sequence encodes CASSTYREQFF.

The V and J genes are TRBV7-3 and TRBJ1-2; no clear D gene. The germline V and J ends were trimmed by 2 bases and 5 bases, with 12 bases remaining between them. CDR3 size: 14 residues. Germline V gene data show CDR1 as SGHTA and CDR2 as FQGTGA. The CDR3 bases are TGTGCCAGCAGCTTAGGGCACGGGGAATATGGCTACACCTTC. This sequence encodes CASSLGHGEYGYTF.

This clone has a single count. The chain employs TRBV12-5 and TRBJ1-5; D unresolved. The V and J ends lost 3 bases and 3 bases respectively, with 3 bases between them. This CDR3 is 12 amino acids long. CDR1 and CDR2 from the germline V gene are LGHNT and FRNRAP. Here the CDR3 reads CASGLDNQPQHF. In DNA, the CDR3 is TGTGCTAGTGGTTTAGACAATCAGCCCCAGCATTTT.

The genes are TRBV2 and TRBJ2-7; TRBD1 aligns across 7 bases. Germline V gene sequence: CDR1 SNHLY, CDR2 FYNNEI. Unmatched junction bases numbered 11, after V lost 7 bases and J lost 2 bases. The CDR3 loop spans 15 amino acids. The CDR3 bases are TGTGCCAGCAAACGTTGGGGGCAGGGGGCCTACGAGCAGTACTTC. Translated, it gives CASKRWGQGAYEQYF.

This clone has just a few counts. The chain has TRBV5-3 and TRBJ2-2, with 8 bases fitting TRBD1. TRBV5-3 is marked as an open reading frame, function uncertain. After removal of 3 bases from V and 5 bases from J, the junction contained 3 bases not matched to a gene. The CDR3 is made up of 14 amino acids. Here the CDR3 DNA reads TGTGCCAGAAGCTCGCACAGGGGGACCGGGGAGCTGTTTTTT. Translation gives CARSSHRGTGELFF.

This rearrangement joins TRBV3-1 (or the pseudogene TRBV3-2) to TRBJ1-4; D unresolved. The germline CDR1 and CDR2 sequences are LGHDT and YNNKEL (reference sequence). V lost 4 bases to trimming and J lost 7 bases, with 4 bases between them. This CDR3 is built from 11 residues. Here the CDR3 reads CASSPREKLFF. The CDR3 DNA follows: TGTGCCAGCAGCCCTCGTGAAAAACTGTTTTTT.

This clone is a singleton in its sample. V is TRBV5-1 and J is TRBJ2-1, with D maybe TRBD2 (7 bases). Germline V gene sequence: CDR1 SGHRS, CDR2 YFSETQ. V was clipped by 1 base and J by 6 bases, with 11 bases between them. This CDR3 has 14 residues. CDR3 sequence (DNA): TGCGCCAGCAGCTTGTCTAGGGGGGGCAATGAGCAGTTCTTC. Translation gives CASSLSRGGNEQFF.

The chain links TRBV15 to TRBJ1-1; D is unclear. This CDR3 region has 12 residues. Germline CDR1 reads LNHNV; CDR2 reads YYDKDF (reference sequence). The V and J ends lost 2 bases and 7 bases respectively, with 8 bases between them. CDR3 sequence (DNA): TGTGCCACCAGCAGACCGACCGGTGAAGCTTTCTTT. It specifies CATSRPTGEAFF.

The chain carries TRBV20-1 and TRBJ1-1; a weak D match, TRBD1 (6 bases). The CDR3 is 14 amino acids. Trimming left V 3 bases short and J 3 bases short, with 14 bases between. Germline V lookup: CDR1 DFQATT, CDR2 SNEGSKA (reference sequence). The CDR3 coding sequence is TGCAGTGCTAGTATGGGGGCAGGGGACACTGAAGCTTTCTTT. It codes for CSASMGAGDTEAFF.

V gene TRBV19 combines with J gene TRBJ2-7; D possibly corresponds to TRBD1 (6 bases). Germline loops: CDR1 LNHDA, CDR2 SQIVND (reference sequence). Between the trimmed V and J ends, which lost 4 bases and 6 bases, there was a span of 10 bases. The CDR3 extends over 12 amino acids. CDR3: CASSNRDREQYF. The DNA of the CDR3 is TGTGCCAGTAGTAACAGGGATCGCGAGCAGTACTTC. Full variable domain (remainder filled in from reference TRBV19 and TRBJ2-7): DGGITQSPKYLFRKEGQNVTLSCEQNLNHDAMYWYRQDPGQGLRLIYYSQIVNDFQKGDIAEGYSVSREKKESFPLTVTSAQKNPTAFYLCASSNRDREQYFGPGTRLTVT.

This chain links TRBV18 with TRBJ2-4; D gene ambiguous. The CDR3 has 15 amino acids. Germline V gene data show CDR1 as KGHSH and CDR2 as LQKENI. Trimming removed 0 bases at V and 8 bases at J, with 14 bases between. CDR3 amino acids: CASSPPLAGSDIQYF. CDR3 nucleotide sequence: TGTGCCAGCTCACCACCGTTGGCCGGGTCGGACATTCAGTACTTC.

V gene TRBV7-3 combines with J gene TRBJ2-1, with 7 bases aligning to TRBD1. V trimming: 2 bases; J trimming: 8 bases; junction bases outside the gene matches: 9. The V gene's germline CDR1 is SGHTA and CDR2 FQGTGA. This CDR3 comprises 15 residues. In DNA form, the CDR3 reads TGTGCCAGCAGCTTATCTACAGGGGTAGTGGATGAGCAGTTCTTC. The encoded protein is CASSLSTGVVDEQFF.

The chain has TRBV19 and TRBJ2-2; a possible D gene is TRBD1 (6 bases). Trimming removed 4 bases from V and 3 bases from J, with 12 bases in between. The germline gives CDR1 LNHDA, CDR2 SQIVND (reference sequence). The CDR3 is 15 residues long. CDR3 nucleotide sequence: TGTGCCAGTAGTAACAGGGCGTTTTACACCGGGGAGCTGTTTTTT. It translates to CASSNRAFYTGELFF.

V is TRBV12-3 or TRBV12-4 and J is TRBJ1-3, with D unresolved. The CDR3 totals 11 residues. With 6 bases removed from V and 4 bases from J, the gap between germline ends came to 4 bases. Here the CDR3 reads CASSLGNTIYF. The CDR3 DNA sequence: TGTGCCAGCAGCCTCGGAAACACCATATATTTT.

This chain connects TRBV5-5 to TRBJ2-1, with 7 positions matching TRBD1. Germline lookup yields CDR1 SGHKS and CDR2 YYEKEE (reference sequence). After removal of 4 bases from V and 9 bases from J, the junction contained 19 bases not matched to a gene. The CDR3 is 17 amino acids. CDR3 loop: CASSPSTGTVSSLEQFF. CDR3 in DNA: TGTGCCAGCAGCCCAAGTACCGGGACAGTCTCGTCGCTTGAGCAGTTCTTC.

The rearrangement uses TRBV9 and TRBJ2-1; possibly TRBD2 for D (6 bases). This CDR3 has 14 amino acids. Trimming cost V 2 bases and J 8 bases, with 14 bases left between them. Germline V gives CDR1 SGDLS, CDR2 YYNGEE. In DNA, the CDR3 is TGTGCCAGCAGCGTGGGGGGACCCGGGTATGAGCAGTTCTTC. Residues: CASSVGGPGYEQFF.

In DNA form, the CDR3 reads TGTGCCAGCAGCCCGTTTCACGAGACCCAGTACTTC. Protein: CASSPFHETQYF. The V gene is TRBV7-2, the J gene TRBJ2-5; D is uncertain. This CDR3 region has 12 residues. Germline values: CDR1 SGHTA, CDR2 FQGNSA. Trimming shortened V by 5 bases and J by 5 bases, and 9 bases separated the two germline ends.